Given below is one TCR beta chain in context. The data are from a study of technical replicates of blood from several donors. Profiled with immunoSEQ multiplex PCR; TCRdb holds only in-frame clones, not every one. The data hold approximately 100,000 clones, with more than 90% observed a single time. This CDR3 has 12 residues. CDR1 is SGHDN and CDR2 is FVKESK in the germline V gene. The germline V and J ends were trimmed by 3 bases and 2 bases, with 5 bases remaining between them. The chain combines TRBV14 with TRBJ2-7; D call uncertain. The receptor comes from a human donor in good health. Material for sequencing was T cells isolated from PBMCs. The CDR3 region is CASSQRAYEQYF. In DNA, the CDR3 is TGTGCCAGCAGCCAGCGAGCCTACGAGCAGTACTTC.